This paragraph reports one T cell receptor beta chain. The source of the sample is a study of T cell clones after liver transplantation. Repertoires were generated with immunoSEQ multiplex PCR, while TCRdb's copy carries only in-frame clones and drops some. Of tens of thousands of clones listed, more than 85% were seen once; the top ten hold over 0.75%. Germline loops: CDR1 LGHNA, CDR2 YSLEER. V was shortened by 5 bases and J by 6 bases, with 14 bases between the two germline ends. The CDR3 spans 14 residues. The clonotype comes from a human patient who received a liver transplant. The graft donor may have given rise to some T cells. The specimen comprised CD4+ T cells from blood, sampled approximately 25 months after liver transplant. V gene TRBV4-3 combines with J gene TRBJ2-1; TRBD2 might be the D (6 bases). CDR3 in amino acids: CASSSRPGLNEQFF. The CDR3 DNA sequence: TGCGCCAGCAGCTCACGTCCGGGACTCAATGAGCAGTTCTTC.